This T cell receptor (beta chain) derives from a study of CD8+ T cells in alopecia areata. Study-wide context: Treatment comprised oral tofacitinib, 5 to 10 mg twice daily, in treated patients.

This sample's treatment: oral pan-JAK inhibitor, 5-10 mg twice daily. Alopecia areata patients provided lesional scalp punch biopsies and peripheral blood. Sorted out of PBMCs were CD4+ T cells and CD8+ T cells. Extracted from the samples, RNA was reverse transcribed into cDNA to serve as the sequencing template. Profiled with immunoSEQ multiplex PCR; TCRdb holds only in-frame clones, not every one. Altogether some 180,000 clones are present, 51% being singletons, with the ten largest covering around 10%. This TCR was sampled from a human donor with alopecia areata. The sequencing used CD8+ T cells sorted from blood, collected around week 54, from a patient treated with tofacitinib.

This CDR3 reads CASSYSLNSPLHF. The CDR3 bases are TGTGCCAGCAGTTACAGCCTTAATTCACCCCTCCACTTT. The chain joins TRBV6-4 to TRBJ1-6; the D is unclear. Trimming left V 5 bases short and J 6 bases short, with 8 bases between. Germline V gene data show CDR1 as MRHNA and CDR2 as SNTAGT. The CDR3 sequence is 13 residues long.